One sample yielded the 3 T cell receptor beta chains listed below, sequenced in a study of T cells after yellow fever vaccination. TCRdb reprocessed the 5' RACE reads via MiXCR and lists one record per CDR3 protein. The repertoire holds about 240,000 distinct CDR3 sequences, 6% to 7.5% seen once, with approximately 0.85% in the top ten. The starting material was CD4+ T cells sorted from PBMCs, obtained 15 days after the yellow fever booster vaccination. The source of these receptors is a man aged 25-45 years who received the YFV17D yellow fever vaccine.

This clonotype was observed at least ten times. The gene calls are TRBV7-3 and TRBJ2-1; 7 bases fit TRBD2. The CDR3 covers 16 residues. CDR1 is SGHTA and CDR2 is FQGTGA in the germline V gene. The V and J ends lost 1 base and 0 bases, in that order; junction bases with no gene match: 3. This CDR3 is CASSLNSGHSYNEQFF. In nucleotides, the CDR3 is TGTGCCAGCAGCTTAAATAGCGGGCACTCCTACAATGAGCAGTTCTTC.

As concerns this clonotype: A much larger clone differs by one base, so this may be a read error. V and J are TRBV5-1 and TRBJ2-3; 10 bases are a match to TRBD2. Per the germline V gene, CDR1 is SGHRS and CDR2 is YFSETQ. V trimming: 3 bases; J trimming: 14 bases; junction bases outside the gene matches: 12. The CDR3 runs 14 residues. This chain's CDR3 is CASSSGTSAILGYF. As DNA, the CDR3 is TGCGCCAGCAGCTCGGGGACTAGCGCGATACTTGGGTATTTT.

Only a few counts were recorded for this clonotype. The chain links TRBV20-1 to TRBJ2-1; maybe TRBD1 (6 bases). The V gene lost 5 bases and the J gene lost 6 bases, with 11 bases spanning the gap. This CDR3 contains 12 residues. Germline CDR1 DFQATT, CDR2 SNEGSKA (reference sequence). CDR3 protein: CSAQPDSNEQFF. In nucleotides, the CDR3 is TGCAGTGCTCAACCGGACAGCAATGAGCAGTTCTTC.